The 20 T cell receptor beta chains listed next were all sequenced from one sample in a study of cytomegalovirus exposure and HLA in healthy donors (dated by TCRdb to 2016 to 2017). The receptor library was made with the immunoSEQ multiplex PCR assay. TCRdb limited this immuneACCESS table to in-frame rearrangements with V and J called. A share of clones is missing; checked studies link under half to unresolved V genes, and the rest is unexplained. The sample table holds about 73,000 clones, of which 70% to 90% were seen once. Clones ranked in the top ten supply less than 5% of the sample. Sequencing input: PBMCs. Every receptor here comes from a woman under 30 in good health and CMV-seropositive.

The chain is built from TRBV19 and TRBJ1-1, with a weak D call TRBD1 (5 bases). Germline CDR1 and CDR2: LNHDA and SQIVND (reference sequence). This CDR3 has 15 residues. V lost 3 bases, J lost 1 base, and 12 bases lay in between. The CDR3, as DNA: TGTGCCAGTAGTATTAGGGGCCCAGCGAACACTGAAGCTTTCTTT. Translation: CASSIRGPANTEAFF. The full variable domain, with the rest looked up from reference TRBV19 and TRBJ1-1, is DGGITQSPKYLFRKEGQNVTLSCEQNLNHDAMYWYRQDPGQGLRLIYYSQIVNDFQKGDIAEGYSVSREKKESFPLTVTSAQKNPTAFYLCASSIRGPANTEAFFGQGTRLTVV.

The V gene is TRBV5-4, the J gene TRBJ2-1; 10 bases line up with TRBD2. The CDR3 is made up of 13 amino acids. J gave up 8 bases and V 3 bases, and 2 bases lay outside the gene matches. CDR1 and CDR2 (germline): SGHNT, YYREEE (reference sequence). The DNA of the CDR3 is TGTGCCAGCAGCTCAGGACTAGCGGATGAGCAGTTCTTC. Protein sequence: CASSSGLADEQFF.

The chain links TRBV21-1 to TRBJ2-1; whether TRBD2, the table's D call, matches the DNA was not checked. TRBV21-1 is a pseudogene segment. The CDR3 is 16 residues long. The CDR3 is CASSKFYGGRGHEQFF. In DNA form, the CDR3 reads TGTGCCAGCAGCAAATTCTACGGGGGGCGCGGTCATGAGCAGTTCTTC.

V and J are TRBV5-6 and TRBJ2-5, with 8 bases that match TRBD1. CDR1 is SGHDT and CDR2 is YYEEEE in the germline V gene. CDR3 length: 15 amino acids. J lost 5 bases, V lost 3 bases, and 9 bases had no gene match. CDR3 in DNA: TGTGCCAGCAGCTGGTACGGACAGGGTGAGGAGACCCAGTACTTC. It yields the protein CASSWYGQGEETQYF. The variable domain in full, with the rest retrieved from reference TRBV5-6 and TRBJ2-5, is DAGVTQSPTHLIKTRGQQVTLRCSPKSGHDTVSWYQQALGQGPQFIFQYYEEEERQRGNFPDRFSGHQFPNYSSELNVNALLLGDSALYLCASSWYGQGEETQYFGPGTRLLVL.

This chain joins TRBV28 and TRBJ2-7, with 10 bases identical to TRBD1. This CDR3 contains 13 residues. V trimming: 6 bases; J trimming: 7 bases; junction bases outside the gene matches: 6. The germline CDR1 and CDR2 sequences are MDHEN and SYDVKM. This CDR3 is CASRAGTGAEQYF. CDR3 DNA: TGTGCCAGCAGAGCAGGGACAGGGGCTGAGCAGTACTTC.

This chain joins TRBV30 and TRBJ2-7; D may be TRBD1 (5 bases). V was trimmed by 3 bases and J by 3 bases, leaving 18 bases between them. The CDR3 spans 15 residues. Germline V gene lookup returns CDR1 GTSNPN and CDR2 SVGIG (reference sequence). CDR3 loop: CAWSPLDRQSYEQYF. DNA for the CDR3: TGTGCCTGGAGCCCCTTAGACAGACAAAGCTACGAGCAGTACTTC.

The J gene is TRBJ2-1, the V gene TRBV4-1, with D hard to call. CDR1 and CDR2 (germline): MGHRA, YSYEKL. The CDR3 has 14 residues. V was pared by 4 bases and J by 2 bases, with 9 bases between. DNA of the CDR3: TGCGCCAGCAGCCCCGAGGAAGCCTACAATGAGCAGTTCTTC. It encodes CASSPEEAYNEQFF.

The chain couples TRBV2 to TRBJ1-5; D may be TRBD1 (5 bases). Trimming left V 8 bases short and J 6 bases short, with 17 bases between. Germline V gene sequence: CDR1 SNHLY, CDR2 FYNNEI. The CDR3 is 14 amino acids. CDR3 bases: TGTGCCAGCGAGGCTCGGCAGGGCGGTCAGCCCCAGCATTTT. This translates into CASEARQGGQPQHF.

V is TRBV10-3 and J is TRBJ2-5; 8 bases line up with TRBD1. Germline V gene lookup returns CDR1 ENHRY and CDR2 SYGVKD. The CDR3 is 12 amino acids. The V segment lost 10 bases and the J segment 5 bases; nucleotides outside the gene matches: 6. The CDR3 loop reads CATIGQGETQYF. CDR3 bases: TGTGCCACCATAGGACAGGGTGAGACCCAGTACTTC.

This clone was counted once. The chain combines TRBV6-5 with TRBJ2-1; 9 bases line up with TRBD2. V shed 5 bases, J shed 6 bases, and the junction held 5 bases outside the gene matches. This CDR3 comprises 14 residues. Germline V gives CDR1 MNHEY, CDR2 SVGAGI. CDR3 in amino acids: CASSAGLAFNEQFF. CDR3 DNA sequence: TGTGCCAGCAGTGCGGGACTAGCCTTCAATGAGCAGTTCTTC.

The V and J genes are TRBV29-1 and TRBJ2-1; D possibly corresponds to TRBD2 (7 bases). The CDR3 totals 13 residues. Trimming stripped 7 bases from V and 6 bases from J, with 16 bases between. Germline lookup yields CDR1 SQVTM and CDR2 ANQGSEA. The CDR3 DNA sequence: TGCAGCGCTGGGGGGGCCCGATTCAATGAGCAGTTCTTC. Residues: CSAGGARFNEQFF.

The count of this clone is one. The rearrangement links TRBV11-2 to TRBJ2-3; 9 nucleotides match TRBD1. The V segment lost 1 base and the J segment 4 bases; nucleotides outside the gene matches: 12. The CDR3 covers 18 residues. CDR1 and CDR2 (germline): SGHAT, FQNNGV. The DNA for the CDR3 is TGTGCCAGCAGCTTAGCCCCCGAGCCGGGACAGGGTTCAGATACGCAGTATTTT. Its protein product is CASSLAPEPGQGSDTQYF.

The CDR3 DNA follows: TGTGCCAGCAGCTTACAGATCTATGAGCAGTTCTTC. Residues: CASSLQIYEQFF. The chain recombines TRBV5-6 with TRBJ2-1; D is undetermined. In germline, CDR1 is SGHDT, CDR2 YYEEEE. Trimming removed 2 bases from V and 8 bases from J, with 8 bases in between. CDR3 length: 12 amino acids.

The chain employs TRBV2 and TRBJ1-2; D unresolved. Per the germline V gene, CDR1 is SNHLY and CDR2 is FYNNEI. With 1 base removed from V and 4 bases from J, the gap between germline ends came to 19 bases. CDR3 length: 17 amino acids. The CDR3 DNA is TGTGCCAGCAGTGAAGAAGACTGGCACGCATCGAGCTATGGCTACACCTTC. Amino acids: CASSEEDWHASSYGYTF.

This clone showed up just a few times. The rearrangement links TRBV9 to TRBJ1-6; no clear D gene. The germline V gene encodes CDR1 SGDLS and CDR2 YYNGEE. Trimming cost V 8 bases and J 0 bases, with 9 bases left between them. This CDR3 is 14 amino acids long. CDR3 sequence (DNA): TGTGCCAGTTCCCGACACTCCTATAATTCACCCCTCCACTTT. Amino acid sequence: CASSRHSYNSPLHF.

The genes are TRBV30 and TRBJ1-5, with D possibly being TRBD1 (6 bases). This CDR3 is 13 amino acids long. The V gene's germline CDR1 is GTSNPN and CDR2 SVGIG (reference sequence). The V end lost 3 bases, the J end lost 2 bases, and 8 bases lay between the germline ends. The CDR3 sequence: CAWSRQGNQPQHF. The CDR3 coding sequence is TGTGCCTGGAGCCGACAGGGCAATCAGCCCCAGCATTTT.

The chain combines TRBV7-9 with TRBJ2-3, with 13 bases identical to TRBD2. CDR1 is SEHNR, CDR2 FQNEAQ, per germline (reference sequence). Trimming removed 2 bases from V and 3 bases from J; junction bases left unmatched: 8. The CDR3 covers 18 residues. In nucleotides, the CDR3 is TGTGCCAGCAGCTTACGGACTAGCGGGAGTGGCGTAACAGATACGCAGTATTTT. It specifies CASSLRTSGSGVTDTQYF.

The gene calls are TRBV11-2 and TRBJ1-3; no clear D. Trimming left V 5 bases short and J 3 bases short, with 14 bases between. The CDR3 contains 15 residues. The V gene's germline CDR1 is SGHAT and CDR2 FQNNGV. The CDR3 DNA follows: TGTGCCAGCAGCCCCTCAGGAGGGAGTGGAAACACCATATATTTT. Its translation: CASSPSGGSGNTIYF.

The chain has TRBV4-3 and TRBJ2-1, with D maybe TRBD1 (6 bases). The CDR3 is 14 amino acids. Trimming shortened V by 4 bases and J by 2 bases, and 9 bases separated the two germline ends. In germline, CDR1 is LGHNA, CDR2 YSLEER. CDR3 amino acids: CASSPGTPYNEQFF. The CDR3 bases are TGCGCCAGCAGCCCGGGGACACCCTACAATGAGCAGTTCTTC.

This clone was recorded once. The CDR3 sequence: CASSPRLAGENYEQYF. CDR3 nucleotides: TGTGCCAGCAGTCCGAGACTAGCGGGAGAAAACTACGAGCAGTACTTC. The V gene is TRBV28, the J gene TRBJ2-5, with 12 bases matching TRBD2. The J call may be incorrect, as the DNA end agrees better with TRBJ2-7. In germline, CDR1 is MDHEN, CDR2 SYDVKM. The CDR3 spans 16 residues.